The rows below give T cell receptor beta chains drawn from one sample of a study of blood T cell repertoires in COVID-19. Here immunoSEQ multiplex PCR was the method, and the copy in TCRdb shows in-frame clones only, minus some. The data contain approximately 290,000 clones, about 89% of them singletons. Sequences were obtained from peripheral blood. The receptors were sampled from a man under 40 with acute or convalescent COVID-19. The CDR3 runs from the conserved cysteine through the conserved F or W. Each record gives: clone size, D gene, V gene, J gene, CDR3 DNA, CDR3 protein. A D gene is named only where the DNA matches it firmly. For some rows the clone size is stated as once, few or many, or as a class when expanded; others skip it.

NA	NA	TRBV19	TRBJ1-6	TGTGCCAGTAGAGTTCAAGGAGGTTATTCACCCCTCCACTTT	CASRVQGGYSPLHF
NA	TRBD1	TRBV6-5	TRBJ1-1	TGTGCCAGCAGTTACTCAGGGACAGGTGAAGCTTTCTTT	CASSYSGTGEAFF
NA	NA	TRBV7-9	TRBJ2-7	TGTGCCAGCAGCTTCAACCTTGGGCCCGGTTACGAGCAGTACTTC	CASSFNLGPGYEQYF
NA	TRBD1	TRBV7-9	TRBJ1-3	TGTGCCAGCAGCTTACCGGGACAGGGATCCGGAAACACCATATATTTT	CASSLPGQGSGNTIYF
NA	TRBD2	TRBV3-1/TRBV3-2	TRBJ2-2	TGTGCCAGCAGTCGGCGGGGGGCGTCGAACACCGGGGAGCTGTTTTTT	CASSRRGASNTGELFF
NA	TRBD1	TRBV7-9	TRBJ1-1	TGTGCCAGCAGCTCCCTACAGGGGAGCCGCCTTGAAGCTTTCTTT	CASSSLQGSRLEAFF
NA	NA	TRBV28	TRBJ2-4	TGTGCCAGCAGTTCTTACCGGGACACCCGAGGAAACATTCAGTACTTC	CASSSYRDTRGNIQYF
NA	NA	TRBV5-1	TRBJ2-1	TGCGCCAGCGCCCCGCTGACAGTTGAGCATGAGCAGTTCTTC	CASAPLTVEHEQFF
NA	TRBD1	TRBV7-9	TRBJ2-5	TGTGCCAGCAGCTCGGACAGGGGGCTAGGGGAGACCCAGTACTTC	CASSSDRGLGETQYF
few	TRBD1	TRBV5-1	TRBJ2-1	TGCGCCAGCAGCTCAGGACAGGGGATCTACAATGAGCAGTTCTTC	CASSSGQGIYNEQFF
NA	NA	TRBV28	TRBJ1-4	TGTGCCAGCTCCCCCGGGGGGCGACGCGAAAAACTGTTTTTT	CASSPGGRREKLFF
NA	NA	TRBV19	TRBJ2-7	TGTGCCAGTAGTAGAGAGGGCTTGGTATCCTACGAGCAGTACTTC	CASSREGLVSYEQYF
NA	NA	TRBV27	TRBJ1-5	TGTGCCAGCAGTTTATACGGGGGCAATCAGCCCCAGCATTTT	CASSLYGGNQPQHF
NA	NA	TRBV6-2/TRBV6-3	TRBJ2-1	TGTGCCAGCAGCCCTAATCCAGCGGCCAACTACAATGAGCAGTTCTTC	CASSPNPAANYNEQFF
NA	TRBD2	TRBV10-3	TRBJ2-1	TGTGCCATCAGCTCTAGCGGGAGGGCTCACAATGAGCAGTTCTTC	CAISSSGRAHNEQFF
NA	NA	TRBV10-3	TRBJ2-7	TGTGCCATCAGCAACGCCGCCGACAGTTACGAGCAGTACTTC	CAISNAADSYEQYF
NA	TRBD2	TRBV19	TRBJ2-3	TGTGCCAGTAGCGAACTAGCGGGGGGCCAAGATACGCAGTATTTT	CASSELAGGQDTQYF
NA	TRBD1	TRBV6-6	TRBJ1-5	TGTGCCAGCAGCGACAGGGGCAATCAGCCCCAGCATTTT	CASSDRGNQPQHF
NA	TRBD1	TRBV19	TRBJ2-2	TGTGCCAGTAGAGATCCCAGACAGGGTGGCGGGGAGCTGTTTTTT	CASRDPRQGGGELFF
NA	NA	TRBV28	TRBJ1-5	TGTGCCAGCAGTTTTGACAGGAGCAATCAGCCCCAGCATTTT	CASSFDRSNQPQHF
NA	TRBD1	TRBV5-1	TRBJ1-4	TGCGCCAGCAGCTACAGGGGAACTAATGAAAAACTGTTTTTT	CASSYRGTNEKLFF
NA	NA	TRBV18	TRBJ1-2	TGTGCCAGCTCACCAACCGCTCTCTCAGCGTGGGATGGCTACACCTTC	CASSPTALSAWDGYTF
once	NA	TRBV4-1	TRBJ2-7	TGCGCCAGCAGCCAAGCGGAAGGACAGAACTACGAGCAGTACTTC	CASSQAEGQNYEQYF
NA	NA	TRBV6-5	TRBJ1-2	TGTGCCAGCAGCCGACTGATAGCGGGGGGCTACACCTTC	CASSRLIAGGYTF
once	TRBD1	TRBV28	TRBJ1-1	TGTGCCAGCAGTTCACAGGGGGCGCTCGCTGAAGCTTTCTTT	CASSSQGALAEAFF
NA	TRBD2	TRBV5-4	TRBJ2-1	TGTGCCAGCAGCGAAACTAGCGGGAGCTACAATGAGCAGTTCTTC	CASSETSGSYNEQFF
once	NA	TRBV28	TRBJ2-5	TGTGCCAGCAGAGGACATGATGGGGAGACCCAGTACTTC	CASRGHDGETQYF
few	NA	TRBV28	TRBJ1-5	TGTGCCAGCTCTCGGGTCAATCAGCCCCAGCATTTT	CASSRVNQPQHF
once	NA	TRBV7-3	TRBJ2-1	TGTGCCAGCAGCTCAGGGGGGCCTAATAATGAGCAGTTCTTC	CASSSGGPNNEQFF
NA	NA	TRBV10-1	TRBJ2-1	TGCGCCCGACCCGGGTGGGATGAGCAGTTCTTC	CARPGWDEQFF
NA	NA	TRBV28	TRBJ1-4	TGTGCCAGCATCCCGGGAGGGTACGGGACTAATGAAAAACTGTTTTTT	CASIPGGYGTNEKLFF
NA	TRBD2	TRBV28	TRBJ2-5	TGTGCCAGCAGTTTAGCGGGGGGCCCGTCCAAGCTAAAGACCCAGTACTTC	CASSLAGGPSKLKTQYF
NA	NA	TRBV7-3	TRBJ1-1	TGTGCCAGCAGCCCCGGAGGGTCTAACACTGAAGCTTTCTTT	CASSPGGSNTEAFF
NA	NA	TRBV6-5	TRBJ1-1	TGTGCCAGCAGTAAGACAGGCGGACGCGGGGCTTTCTTT	CASSKTGGRGAFF
NA	NA	TRBV5-1	TRBJ1-1	TGCGCCAGCAGCACTGATGGAGGGAACACTGAAGCTTTCTTT	CASSTDGGNTEAFF
NA	NA	TRBV28	TRBJ1-4	TGTGCCAGCAGTCCAGGGGTTTGGAATGAAAAACTGTTTTTT	CASSPGVWNEKLFF
few	TRBD1	TRBV24-1	TRBJ1-1	TGTGCCACCAGTGGGGGGTCTGGGACAGGAGAAGCTTTCTTT	CATSGGSGTGEAFF
NA	TRBD1	TRBV3-1/TRBV3-2	TRBJ1-2	TGTGCCAGCAGCCACCCACAGGGGGCGGTTGGCTATGGCTACACCTTC	CASSHPQGAVGYGYTF
once	NA	TRBV9	TRBJ1-3	TGTGCCAGCAGCGCCTCCTCTGGAAACACCATATATTTT	CASSASSGNTIYF
NA	NA	TRBV6-5	TRBJ1-1	TGTGCCAGCAGTTTCGCCCGGGGGACTGAAGCTTTCTTT	CASSFARGTEAFF
NA	TRBD1	TRBV24-1	TRBJ2-3	TGTGCCACCAGGGGGACAGGGGTAACAGATACGCAGTATTTT	CATRGTGVTDTQYF
NA	TRBD2	TRBV18	TRBJ2-1	TGTGCCAGCTCATCCGAAGCGGGGGGTATCAATGAGCAGTTCTTC	CASSSEAGGINEQFF
NA	NA	TRBV29-1	TRBJ1-1	TGCAGCGTTGAAGGGGGCAGGGGAGACACTGAAGCTTTCTTT	CSVEGGRGDTEAFF
NA	TRBD1	TRBV5-1	TRBJ2-7	TGCGCCAGCAGCTTGGCCAGACCGGGACAGGGTCTCGAGCAGTACTTC	CASSLARPGQGLEQYF
NA	NA	TRBV4-1	TRBJ2-5	TGCGCCAGCAGCCAAGTCCCGACAGCCGACCAAGAGACCCAGTACTTC	CASSQVPTADQETQYF
NA	TRBD1	TRBV19	TRBJ2-3	TGTGCCAGTACAACAGGGGGCAATTTTGGCACAGATACGCAGTATTTT	CASTTGGNFGTDTQYF
NA	NA	TRBV7-9	TRBJ2-5	TGTGCCAGCAGCTCAACGTACGGAGGTCAAGAGACCCAGTACTTC	CASSSTYGGQETQYF
NA	TRBD2	TRBV24-1	TRBJ2-7	TGTGCCACCAGTTTCAGCGGGAGGCCCTACGAGCAGTACTTC	CATSFSGRPYEQYF
NA	TRBD1	TRBV19	TRBJ2-7	TGTGCCACCCTAGGGGACAGGACCTACGAGCAGTACTTC	CATLGDRTYEQYF
few	NA	TRBV6-2/TRBV6-3	TRBJ1-2	TGTGCCAGCAGTTACTTGGGGGGTCAGACCTATGGCTACACCTTC	CASSYLGGQTYGYTF